This entry describes one TCR beta chain. The antigen is not known. Repertoires were generated with immunoSEQ multiplex PCR, while TCRdb's copy carries only in-frame clones and drops some. The sample holds 100,000 or so clones, 87% seen once. V was shortened by 9 bases and J by 6 bases, with 24 bases between the two germline ends. There are 15 residues in the CDR3. The germline CDR1 and CDR2 sequences are LGHNA and YSLEER. The sample originates from a study of T cell responses to AZD1222 COVID-19 vaccine. Study information: Pooling of second doses given at about 4 or about 12 weeks was done.

Study findings and constraints: Donors in the cohort were predominantly white British and more often female, and clonal diversity was possibly underestimated. The study found vaccine-associated CD4 TCRs spanning spike, dominant at 160-218 and 743-854.

V usage is TRBV4-3 and J usage is TRBJ2-7; D is tentatively TRBD1 or TRBD2 (5 bases each). Sequenced material: peripheral blood, taken on day 0 of AZD1222 vaccination. This clonotype was sampled from an adult in good health. CDR3 nucleotides: TGCGCCAGGCACCGCTCGACAGAAAGGAGGCCCGAGCAGTACTTC. Amino acids: CARHRSTERRPEQYF.